This TCR beta chain was found in a study of blood T cell repertoires in COVID-19. CDR1 is MNHNY, CDR2 SVGAGI, per germline (reference sequence). The CDR3 loop spans 14 amino acids. Trimming removed 4 bases at V and 2 bases at J, with 11 bases between. Clones were read by immunoSEQ multiplex PCR, and TCRdb kept only the in-frame ones, dropping some. The table records 150,000 to 200,000 clones, about 86% of them present only once. Sequenced input: peripheral blood. This receptor was identified in a woman in her sixties or seventies with acute or convalescent COVID-19. J is TRBJ2-5 and V is TRBV6-6; a weak D match, TRBD1 (5 bases). CDR3 loop: CASSSGPPQETQYF. The CDR3 DNA is TGTGCCAGCAGTTCAGGGCCGCCACAAGAGACCCAGTACTTC.